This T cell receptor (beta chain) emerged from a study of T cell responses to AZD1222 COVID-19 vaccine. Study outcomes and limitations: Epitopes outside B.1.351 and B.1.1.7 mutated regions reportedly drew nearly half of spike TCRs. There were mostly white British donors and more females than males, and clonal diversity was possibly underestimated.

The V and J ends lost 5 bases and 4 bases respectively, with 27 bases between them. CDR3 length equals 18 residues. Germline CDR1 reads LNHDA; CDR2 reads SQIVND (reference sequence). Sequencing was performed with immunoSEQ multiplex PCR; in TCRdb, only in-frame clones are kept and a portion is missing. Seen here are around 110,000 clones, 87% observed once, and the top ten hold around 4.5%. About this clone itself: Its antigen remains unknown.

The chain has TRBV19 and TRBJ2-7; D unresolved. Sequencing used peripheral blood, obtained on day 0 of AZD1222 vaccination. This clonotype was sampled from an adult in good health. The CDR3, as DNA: TGTGCCAGTAGTGCTACCTACTCACTTAGACCCCTCGGGTACGAGCAGTACTTC. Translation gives CASSATYSLRPLGYEQYF.